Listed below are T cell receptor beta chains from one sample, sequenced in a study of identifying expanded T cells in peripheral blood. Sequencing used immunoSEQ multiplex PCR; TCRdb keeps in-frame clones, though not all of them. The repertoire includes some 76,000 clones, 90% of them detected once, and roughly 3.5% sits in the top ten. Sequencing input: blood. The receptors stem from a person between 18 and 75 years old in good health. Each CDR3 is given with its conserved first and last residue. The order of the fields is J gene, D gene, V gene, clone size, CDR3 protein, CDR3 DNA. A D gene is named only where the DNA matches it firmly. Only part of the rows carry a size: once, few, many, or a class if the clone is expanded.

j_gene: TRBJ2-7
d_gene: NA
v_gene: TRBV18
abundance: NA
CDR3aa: CASSPRQATSYEQYF
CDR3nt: TGTGCCAGCTCACCGAGGCAGGCCACCTCCTACGAGCAGTACTTC

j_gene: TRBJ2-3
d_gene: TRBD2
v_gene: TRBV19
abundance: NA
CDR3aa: CASSARTSGEWDTQYF
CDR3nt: TGTGCCAGTAGTGCTCGGACTAGCGGGGAGTGGGATACGCAGTATTTT

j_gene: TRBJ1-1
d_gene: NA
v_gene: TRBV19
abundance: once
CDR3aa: CASSIERQNTEAFF
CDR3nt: TGTGCCAGTAGTATTGAGCGGCAAAACACTGAAGCTTTCTTT

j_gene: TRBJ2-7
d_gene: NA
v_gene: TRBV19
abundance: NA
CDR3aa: CASSLRSTYEQYF
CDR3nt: TGTGCCAGTTCTCTCAGATCTACCTACGAGCAGTACTTC

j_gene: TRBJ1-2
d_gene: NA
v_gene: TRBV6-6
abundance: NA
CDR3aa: CASSYAGDGYTF
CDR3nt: TGTGCCAGCAGTTACGCAGGGGATGGCTACACCTTC

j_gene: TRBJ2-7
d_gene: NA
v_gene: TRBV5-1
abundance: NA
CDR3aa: CASSLDVLISYEQYF
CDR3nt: TGCGCCAGCAGCTTGGACGTTCTCATCTCCTACGAGCAGTACTTC

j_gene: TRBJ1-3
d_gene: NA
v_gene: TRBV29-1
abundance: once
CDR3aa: CSVEDPGGNTIYF
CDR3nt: TGCAGCGTTGAAGATCCGGGGGGAAACACCATATATTTT

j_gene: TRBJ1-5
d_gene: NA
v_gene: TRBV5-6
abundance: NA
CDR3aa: CASSLVVLSMSNQPQHF
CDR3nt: TGTGCCAGCAGCTTGGTTGTTTTGTCGATGAGCAATCAGCCCCAGCATTTT

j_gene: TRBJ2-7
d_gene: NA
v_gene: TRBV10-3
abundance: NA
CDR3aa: CAIRAAPNEQYF
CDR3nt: TGTGCCATCAGGGCCGCGCCCAACGAGCAGTACTTC

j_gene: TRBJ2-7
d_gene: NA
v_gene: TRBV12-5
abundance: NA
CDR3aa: CASGLDTGEQYF
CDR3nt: TGTGCTAGTGGTTTGGATACTGGCGAGCAGTACTTC

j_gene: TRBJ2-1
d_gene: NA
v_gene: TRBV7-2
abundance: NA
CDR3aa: CASSLGLVGKFF
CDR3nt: TGTGCCAGCAGCTTAGGTCTAGTCGGTAAGTTCTTC

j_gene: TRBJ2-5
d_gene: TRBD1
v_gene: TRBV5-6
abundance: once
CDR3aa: CASSLAPAGGRETQYF
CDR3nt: TGTGCCAGCAGCTTGGCCCCGGCAGGGGGTAGGGAGACCCAGTACTTC

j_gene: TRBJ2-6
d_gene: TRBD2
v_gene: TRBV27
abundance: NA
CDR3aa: CASSTRVPTSGRASGANVLTF
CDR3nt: TGTGCCAGCAGTACCCGTGTCCCGACTAGCGGGAGGGCCTCTGGGGCCAACGTCCTGACTTTC

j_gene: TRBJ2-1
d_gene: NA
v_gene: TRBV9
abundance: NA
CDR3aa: CASSSTRGSSYNEQFF
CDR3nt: TGTGCCAGCAGCTCGACCCGAGGTAGCTCCTACAATGAGCAGTTCTTC

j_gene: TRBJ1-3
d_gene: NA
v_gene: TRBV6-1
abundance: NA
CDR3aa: CASSVYRDFRGNTIYF
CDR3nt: TGTGCCAGCAGTGTATACCGGGACTTTAGGGGGAACACCATATATTTT

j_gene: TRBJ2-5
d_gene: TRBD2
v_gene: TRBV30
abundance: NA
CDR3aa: CAWSVRLARQTQYF
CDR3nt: TGTGCCTGGAGTGTACGACTAGCGCGGCAGACCCAGTACTTC

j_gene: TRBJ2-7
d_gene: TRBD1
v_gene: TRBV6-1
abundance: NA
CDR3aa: CASSDRQGSSYEQYF
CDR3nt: TGTGCCAGCAGTGATCGACAGGGATCCTCCTACGAGCAGTACTTC

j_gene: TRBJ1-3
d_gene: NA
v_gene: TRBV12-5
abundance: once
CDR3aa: CASGLGSLIGNTIYF
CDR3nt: TGTGCTAGTGGTTTGGGATCCCTTATTGGAAACACCATATATTTT

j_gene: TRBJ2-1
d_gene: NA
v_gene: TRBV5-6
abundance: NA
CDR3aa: CASSLWASGDNEQFF
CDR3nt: TGTGCCAGCAGCTTGTGGGCCTCGGGGGACAATGAGCAGTTCTTC

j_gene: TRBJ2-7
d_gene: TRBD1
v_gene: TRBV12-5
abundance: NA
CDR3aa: CASQDRAGYEQYF
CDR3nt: TGTGCTAGCCAGGACAGGGCGGGCTACGAGCAGTACTTC

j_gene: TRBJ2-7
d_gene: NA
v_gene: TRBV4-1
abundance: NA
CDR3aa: CASSQDPGLSSYEQYF
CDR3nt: TGCGCCAGCAGCCAAGACCCGGGCCTCAGCTCCTACGAGCAGTACTTC

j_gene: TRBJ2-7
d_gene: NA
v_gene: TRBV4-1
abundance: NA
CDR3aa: CASSLGTGAYEQYF
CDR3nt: TGCGCCAGCAGCCTTGGGACCGGAGCCTACGAGCAGTACTTC

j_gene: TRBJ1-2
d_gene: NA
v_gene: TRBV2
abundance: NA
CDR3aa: CASSDRIYGYTF
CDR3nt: TGTGCCAGCAGTGATCGGATCTATGGCTACACCTTC

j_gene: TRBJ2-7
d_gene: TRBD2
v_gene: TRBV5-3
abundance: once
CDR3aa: CARSLSGTSGKGDSFYYYEQYF
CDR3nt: TGTGCCAGAAGCCTCTCCGGGACTAGCGGGAAAGGGGACTCCTTCTACTACTACGAGCAGTACTTC

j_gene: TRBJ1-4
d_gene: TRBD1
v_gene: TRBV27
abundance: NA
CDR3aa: CASRGGDRNEKLFF
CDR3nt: TGTGCCAGCAGAGGCGGGGACAGGAATGAAAAACTGTTTTTT

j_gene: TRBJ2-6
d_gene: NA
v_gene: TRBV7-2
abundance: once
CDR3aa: CASSLGQTGANVLTF
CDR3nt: TGTGCCAGCAGCTTAGGGCAAACTGGGGCCAACGTCCTGACTTTC

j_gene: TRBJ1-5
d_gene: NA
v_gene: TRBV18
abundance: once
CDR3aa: CASSPPGGHNQPQHF
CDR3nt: TGTGCCAGCTCACCACCGGGGGGGCACAATCAGCCCCAGCATTTT

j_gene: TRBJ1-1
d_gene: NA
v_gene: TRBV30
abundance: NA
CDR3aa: CAWSVLGTMNTEAFF
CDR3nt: TGTGCCTGGAGTGTACTCGGTACTATGAACACTGAAGCTTTCTTT

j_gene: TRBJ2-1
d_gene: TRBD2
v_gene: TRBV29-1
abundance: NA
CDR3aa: CSVEGGKRGVSSFF
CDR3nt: TGCAGCGTTGAAGGGGGTAAACGGGGGGTGTCCTCTTTCTTC

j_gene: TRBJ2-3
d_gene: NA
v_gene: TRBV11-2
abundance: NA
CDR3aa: CASSLLGTDTQYF
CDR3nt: TGTGCCAGCAGCTTACTGGGCACAGATACGCAGTATTTT

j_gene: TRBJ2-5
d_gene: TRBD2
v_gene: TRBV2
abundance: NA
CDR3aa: CASSEPPTSGRRGETQYF
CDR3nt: TGTGCCAGCAGTGAACCCCCGACTAGCGGGAGAAGAGGAGAGACCCAGTACTTC

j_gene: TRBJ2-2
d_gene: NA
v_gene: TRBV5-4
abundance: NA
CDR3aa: CASSLEVAQITGELFF
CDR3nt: TGTGCCAGCAGCTTGGAAGTAGCACAAATCACCGGGGAGCTGTTTTTT

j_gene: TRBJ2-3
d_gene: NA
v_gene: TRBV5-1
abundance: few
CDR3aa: CASKRENTQYF
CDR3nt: TGCGCCAGCAAACGGGAAAATACGCAGTATTTT

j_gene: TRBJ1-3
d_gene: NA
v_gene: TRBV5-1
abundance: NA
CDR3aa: CASSSHRDSGNTIYF
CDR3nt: TGCGCCAGCAGCTCTCACCGGGACTCTGGAAACACCATATATTTT

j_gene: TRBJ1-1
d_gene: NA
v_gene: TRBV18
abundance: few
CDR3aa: CASSPSTTEAFF
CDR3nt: TGTGCCAGCTCACCATCGACAACTGAAGCTTTCTTT

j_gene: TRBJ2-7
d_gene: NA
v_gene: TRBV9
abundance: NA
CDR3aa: CASSSPQQGGVSYEQYF
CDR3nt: TGTGCCAGCAGCTCCCCCCAGCAGGGGGGAGTCTCCTACGAGCAGTACTTC

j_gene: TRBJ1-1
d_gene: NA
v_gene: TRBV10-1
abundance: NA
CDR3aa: CASQGLLTEAFF
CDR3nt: TGCGCCAGCCAGGGGTTACTCACTGAAGCTTTCTTT

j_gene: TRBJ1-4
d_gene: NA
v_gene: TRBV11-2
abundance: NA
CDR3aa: CASSFQRAEKLFF
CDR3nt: TGTGCCAGCAGCTTCCAGAGGGCTGAAAAACTGTTTTTT

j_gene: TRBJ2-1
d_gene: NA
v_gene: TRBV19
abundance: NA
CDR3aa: CASSFPGRREQFF
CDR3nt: TGTGCCAGTAGTTTCCCGGGCAGGAGGGAGCAGTTCTTC

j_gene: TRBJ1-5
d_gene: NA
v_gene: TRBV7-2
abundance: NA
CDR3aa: CASSFAGSQPQHF
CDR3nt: TGTGCCAGCAGCTTTGCTGGTAGTCAGCCCCAGCATTTT

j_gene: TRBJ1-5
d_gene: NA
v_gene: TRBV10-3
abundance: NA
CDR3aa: CAISEPGDQPQHF
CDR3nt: TGTGCCATCAGTGAGCCAGGGGATCAGCCCCAGCATTTT

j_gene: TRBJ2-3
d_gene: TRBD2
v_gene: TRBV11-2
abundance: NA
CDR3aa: CASSSIAGFSTDTQYF
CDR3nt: TGTGCCAGCAGCTCCATAGCGGGATTCAGCACAGATACGCAGTATTTT

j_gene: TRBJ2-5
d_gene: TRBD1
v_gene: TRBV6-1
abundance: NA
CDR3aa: CASSLGQGQETQYF
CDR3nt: TGTGCCAGCAGCCTCGGACAGGGCCAAGAGACCCAGTACTTC

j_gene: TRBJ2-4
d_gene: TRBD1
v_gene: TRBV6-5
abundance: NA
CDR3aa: CASSYSIRQGTQYF
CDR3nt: TGTGCCAGCAGTTACTCCATTAGACAGGGAACTCAGTACTTC

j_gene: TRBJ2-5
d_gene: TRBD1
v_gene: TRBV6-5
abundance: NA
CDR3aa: CASYRDRGAKTQYF
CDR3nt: TGTGCCAGCTACCGGGACAGGGGTGCCAAGACCCAGTACTTC

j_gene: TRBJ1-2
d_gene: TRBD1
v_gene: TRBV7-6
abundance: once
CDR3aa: CASSLETGSRGYTF
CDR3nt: TGTGCCAGCAGCCTAGAGACAGGGAGTAGAGGCTACACCTTC

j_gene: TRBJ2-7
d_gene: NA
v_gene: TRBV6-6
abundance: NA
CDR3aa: CASIPGSLGSYEQYF
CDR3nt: TGTGCCAGCATCCCAGGGTCCCTCGGATCCTACGAGCAGTACTTC

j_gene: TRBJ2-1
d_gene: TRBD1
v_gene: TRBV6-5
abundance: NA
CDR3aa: CASSYPGTGGVKGQFF
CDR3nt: TGTGCCAGCAGTTACCCCGGGACAGGGGGCGTAAAAGGGCAGTTCTTC

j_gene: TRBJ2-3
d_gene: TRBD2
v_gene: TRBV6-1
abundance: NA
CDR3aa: CASSETLAGGDTQYF
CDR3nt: TGTGCCAGCAGCGAAACTTTAGCGGGGGGAGATACGCAGTATTTT

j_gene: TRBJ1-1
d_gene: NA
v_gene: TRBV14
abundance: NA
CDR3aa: CASSHRRMNTEAFF
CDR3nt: TGTGCCAGCAGCCACAGACGGATGAACACTGAAGCTTTCTTT

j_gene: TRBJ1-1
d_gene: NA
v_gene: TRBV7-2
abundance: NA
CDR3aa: CASSFSVNTEAFF
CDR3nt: TGTGCCAGCAGCTTCTCGGTGAACACTGAAGCTTTCTTT

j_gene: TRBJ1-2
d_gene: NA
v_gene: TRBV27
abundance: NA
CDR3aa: CASRDGNYGYTF
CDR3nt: TGTGCCAGCCGGGACGGCAACTATGGCTACACCTTC

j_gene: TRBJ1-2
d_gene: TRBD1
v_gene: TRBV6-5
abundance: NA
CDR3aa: CASSRDRGDYGYTF
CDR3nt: TGTGCCAGCAGTCGTGACAGGGGGGACTATGGCTACACCTTC